Below, one TCR beta chain is given with its context. Germline-derived CDR1 and CDR2 are MNHEY and SVGAGI. This CDR3 spans 14 amino acids. J gave up 4 bases and V 10 bases, and 10 bases lay outside the gene matches. As processed by the authors: Nucleated cell number was recorded as an estimate derived from reference gene primer amplification. Profiling relied on immunoSEQ multiplex PCR, and the TCRdb table lists in-frame clones only, not all of them. D and trimming were read from the DNA, whereas the V and J calls and clone size are those reported in that table. The sample holds 95,000 to 130,000 clones; 82% are singletons and the top ten take just under 7.5%. The sample belongs to a study of blood T cell repertoires in COVID-19. Study-level information: The analysed material was cDNA or gDNA that came from T cells, B-cell-depleted T cells, or PBMCs.

The receptor comes from a man between 65 and 85 years old with active or convalescent COVID-19. The V call is TRBV6-5, the J call TRBJ2-1, with 7 bases identical to TRBD2. The sample taken for sequencing was peripheral blood. CDR3 bases: TGTGCCACCGGGGCGGTCGGGAGGTACAATGAGCAGTTCTTC. The encoded protein is CATGAVGRYNEQFF.